Presented here are 18 T cell receptor beta chains from one specimen sequenced in a study of beta chain features in type 1 diabetes. Expressed TCRB transcripts were sequenced after all isolated RNA was converted to cDNA. Some clones are missing from TCRdb's copy, which holds only in-frame ones; the method was immunoSEQ multiplex PCR. Here the sample spans about 280,000 clones, over 12% being singletons. For these TCRs, the target antigens are not known. Study-wide findings and caveats: All four CD4+ subsets from Type 1 diabetes patients carried moderately but significantly shorter TCRB CDR3s.

Material for sequencing was naive CD4+ T cells from blood. The receptors were gathered from a man younger than 35 with type 1 diabetes.

The chain uses TRBV30 and TRBJ2-5, with 8 bases lining up with TRBD2. Trimming took 4 bases from V and 2 from J; bases not matched to a gene: 9. Germline V CDR1 and CDR2: GTSNPN, SVGIG (reference sequence). This CDR3 is 15 amino acids long. CDR3 coding DNA: TGTGCCTGGAATCTGGGGACTAGAACTCAAGAGACCCAGTACTTC. This gives the protein CAWNLGTRTQETQYF.

The chain employs TRBV30 and TRBJ2-4; the D gene is possibly TRBD1 (6 bases). In germline, CDR1 is GTSNPN, CDR2 SVGIG (reference sequence). The CDR3 covers 13 residues. Trimming stripped 3 bases from V and 4 bases from J, with 10 bases between. The CDR3 bases are TGTGCCTGGAGCGCTGGACAGAAAAACATTCAGTACTTC. Its translation: CAWSAGQKNIQYF.

The table lists this clone with a few counts. The chain uses TRBV11-2 and TRBJ2-7; the match to TRBD2 covers 7 bases. This CDR3 has 13 residues. CDR1 SGHAT and CDR2 FQNNGV come from the germline V gene. The V and J ends lost 5 bases and 7 bases, in that order; junction bases with no gene match: 8. The CDR3 loop reads CASSPRLAGEQYF. Here the CDR3 DNA reads TGTGCCAGCAGCCCGCGACTAGCAGGAGAGCAGTACTTC.

This sequence joins TRBV7-2 and TRBJ1-5; the D gene is possibly TRBD1 (5 bases). Trimming pared 1 base from V and 7 bases from J, leaving 11 bases between. The CDR3 has 14 amino acids. Germline CDR1 SGHTA, CDR2 FQGNSA. CDR3 loop: CASSLGRGEQPQHF. The CDR3 DNA sequence: TGTGCCAGCAGCTTAGGGAGGGGAGAACAGCCCCAGCATTTT. The whole variable domain, filled in from reference TRBV7-2 and TRBJ1-5, reads GAGVSQSPSNKVTEKGKDVELRCDPISGHTALYWYRQSLGQGLEFLIYFQGNSAPDKSGLPSDRFSAERTGGSVSTLTIQRTQQEDSAVYLCASSLGRGEQPQHFGDGTRLSIL.

Only a few counts were recorded for this clone. The chain uses TRBV6-5 and TRBJ1-3; D may be TRBD1 (5 bases). Trimming shortened V by 0 bases and J by 4 bases, and 10 bases separated the two germline ends. CDR3 size: 15 residues. Germline CDR1 reads MNHEY; CDR2 reads SVGAGI. The CDR3: CASSYSVGAGNTIYF. The DNA of the CDR3 is TGTGCCAGCAGTTACTCGGTTGGGGCCGGAAACACCATATATTTT.

The V and J genes are TRBV30 and TRBJ2-7, with 8 nucleotides matching TRBD1. This CDR3 is built from 14 residues. Trimming took 2 bases from V and 0 from J; bases not matched to a gene: 3. Per germline, CDR1 GTSNPN and CDR2 SVGIG (reference sequence). The CDR3 protein is CAWSRDRRSYEQYF. DNA for the CDR3: TGTGCCTGGAGTAGGGACAGGCGCTCCTACGAGCAGTACTTC.

This clone appeared a few times. The rearrangement joins TRBV25-1 to TRBJ2-2; D perhaps matches TRBD2 (6 bases). CDR1 and CDR2 (germline): MGHDK, SYGVNS. The CDR3 sequence is 15 residues long. Trimming took off 3 bases at V and 3 bases at J, with 11 bases between the two ends. The CDR3 DNA sequence: TGTGCCAGCAGTGATTCTGCGGGATACACCGGGGAGCTGTTTTTT. Residues: CASSDSAGYTGELFF. Full variable domain (outside the CDR3, taken from reference TRBV25-1 and TRBJ2-2): EADIYQTPRYLVIGTGKKITLECSQTMGHDKMYWYQQDPGMELHLIHYSYGVNSTEKGDLSSESTVSRIRTEHFPLTLESARPSHTSQYLCASSDSAGYTGELFFGEGSRLTVL.

This sequence joins TRBV4-1 and TRBJ2-1; 7 bases line up with TRBD1. V lost 3 bases, J lost 1 base, and 6 bases stayed unmatched. Germline V lookup: CDR1 MGHRA, CDR2 YSYEKL. The CDR3 length is 16 residues. The CDR3, as DNA: TGCGCCAGCAGCCAGGGACAGAGTCCTTCCTACAATGAGCAGTTCTTC. The encoded protein is CASSQGQSPSYNEQFF.

This sequence joins TRBV7-6 and TRBJ2-3; D is unresolved. The V gene's germline CDR1 is SGHVS and CDR2 FNYEAQ. Trimming stripped 3 bases from V and 5 bases from J, with 6 bases between. This CDR3 contains 12 residues. The CDR3 DNA reads as TGTGCCAGCAGCTTTGGCCGAGATACGCAGTATTTT. Its protein is CASSFGRDTQYF.

This clone was detected a few times. The chain is built from TRBV5-1 and TRBJ2-3, with D possibly matching TRBD1 (6 bases). Per the germline V gene, CDR1 is SGHRS and CDR2 is YFSETQ. V was pared by 4 bases and J by 4 bases, with 10 bases between. The CDR3 covers 13 residues. CDR3 nucleotide sequence: TGCGCCAGCAGCCGTGGGGGCCCAGATACGCAGTATTTT. This encodes CASSRGGPDTQYF. Combining the CDR3 with reference TRBV5-1 and TRBJ2-3 gives the whole variable domain KAGVTQTPRYLIKTRGQQVTLSCSPISGHRSVSWYQQTPGQGLQFLFEYFSETQRNKGNFPGRFSGRQFSNSRSEMNVSTLELGDSALYLCASSRGGPDTQYFGPGTRLTVL.

The chain links TRBV11-2 to TRBJ2-3; 9 nucleotides agree with TRBD2. The CDR3 covers 17 residues. The germline CDR1 and CDR2 sequences are SGHAT and FQNNGV. Trimming at V came to 4 bases and at J to 4 bases, leaving 12 bases not matched to a gene. The CDR3 here is CASSSYKLAGRSDTQYF. DNA of the CDR3: TGTGCCAGCAGCTCTTATAAGCTAGCGGGACGCTCAGATACGCAGTATTTT.

The chain carries TRBV28 and TRBJ2-7; D may be TRBD1 (6 bases). This CDR3 region has 13 residues. Germline V gene data show CDR1 as MDHEN and CDR2 as SYDVKM. Deletions cut 6 bases from V and 2 bases from J, with 11 bases between. The DNA of the CDR3 is TGTGCCAGCAGCCGGGGACAAGCCTACGAGCAGTACTTC. Translating gives CASSRGQAYEQYF. The entire variable domain, with the rest obtained from reference TRBV28 and TRBJ2-7, is as follows: DVKVTQSSRYLVKRTGEKVFLECVQDMDHENMFWYRQDPGLGLRLIYFSYDVKMKEKGDIPEGYSVSREKKERFSLILESASTNQTSMYLCASSRGQAYEQYFGPGTRLTVT.

This clone was seen a few times. CDR3 amino acids: CASSLRGSDETQYF. The CDR3, as DNA: TGTGCCAGCAGCTTACGGGGTAGCGACGAGACCCAGTACTTC. V usage is TRBV7-9 and J usage is TRBJ2-5, with D possibly TRBD2 on 5 matching bases. This CDR3 spans 14 amino acids. The V end lost 2 bases, the J end lost 5 bases, and 12 bases lay between the germline ends. Germline loops: CDR1 SEHNR, CDR2 FQNEAQ (reference sequence).

This clone has more than one count but fewer than ten. In DNA, the CDR3 is TGTGCCAGCAGTTCCAGGGTGCATCCGGGTGAAGCTTTCTTT. Encoded protein: CASSSRVHPGEAFF. The gene calls are TRBV28 and TRBJ1-1, with a weak D call TRBD1 (5 bases). V lost 4 bases to trimming and J lost 7 bases, with 16 bases between them. CDR3 length: 14 residues. Germline V CDR1 and CDR2: MDHEN, SYDVKM. The full variable domain, its missing parts supplied by reference TRBV28 and TRBJ1-1, is DVKVTQSSRYLVKRTGEKVFLECVQDMDHENMFWYRQDPGLGLRLIYFSYDVKMKEKGDIPEGYSVSREKKERFSLILESASTNQTSMYLCASSSRVHPGEAFFGQGTRLTVV.

This chain connects TRBV7-9 to TRBJ1-2; 12 bases match TRBD1. Trimming cost V 5 bases and J 8 bases; bases outside gene matches: 3. The germline gives CDR1 SEHNR, CDR2 FQNEAQ (reference sequence). The CDR3 contains 13 residues. CDR3 sequence (DNA): TGTGCCAGCAGCGACGGGACAGGGGGCGGCTACACCTTC. Encoded protein: CASSDGTGGGYTF. The variable domain in full, completed from reference TRBV7-9 and TRBJ1-2, reads DTGVSQNPRHKITKRGQNVTFRCDPISEHNRLYWYRQTLGQGPEFLTYFQNEAQLEKSRLLSDRFSAERPKGSFSTLEIQRTEQGDSAMYLCASSDGTGGGYTFGSGTRLTVV.

The chain recombines TRBV7-2 with TRBJ1-5, with D maybe TRBD1 (5 bases). The CDR3 spans 14 residues. Trimming pared 6 bases from V and 0 bases from J, leaving 9 bases between. Germline CDR1 and CDR2: SGHTA and FQGNSA. CDR3 DNA: TGTGCCAGCAGTTTTCAGGGTAGCAATCAGCCCCAGCATTTT. Amino acid sequence: CASSFQGSNQPQHF.

This clone was seen more than once but under ten times. The CDR3 loop is CASSPGTVSYEQYF. The CDR3 DNA follows: TGTGCCAGCTCACCTGGGACAGTCTCCTACGAGCAGTACTTC. The chain recombines TRBV18 with TRBJ2-7, with 7 bases lining up with TRBD1. Trimming at V came to 3 bases and at J to 0 bases, leaving 2 bases not matched to a gene. CDR1 is KGHSH, CDR2 LQKENI, per germline. There are 14 residues in the CDR3. The full variable domain, with the rest looked up from reference TRBV18 and TRBJ2-7, is NAGVMQNPRHLVRRRGQEARLRCSPMKGHSHVYWYRQLPEEGLKFMVYLQKENIIDESGMPKERFSAEFPKEGPSILRIQQVVRGDSAAYFCASSPGTVSYEQYFGPGTRLTVT.

In its sample, this clone was seen a few times. CDR3 sequence (DNA): TGTGCCAGCAGTTTGGGGCTACAGCTGGAGACCCAGTACTTC. Its protein product is CASSLGLQLETQYF. The chain uses TRBV28 and TRBJ2-5, with D perhaps matching TRBD1 (5 bases). Per the germline V gene, CDR1 is MDHEN and CDR2 is SYDVKM. The CDR3 is 14 residues long. Trimming removed 3 bases from V and 5 bases from J, with 13 bases in between.